This section outlines one T cell receptor (beta chain) sequence together with its context. Authors' analysis steps: Estimates of nucleated cell counts were drawn from the amplification of reference gene primers. TCRdb's table, derived via immunoSEQ multiplex PCR, lists solely in-frame clones and lacks some. V, J and clone size reflect that table, while D and trimming were determined from the DNA. The sample consists of 70,000 to 95,000 clones, around four fifths of them appearing once. These data are taken from a study of blood T cell repertoires in COVID-19. At the level of the study: Whether acute or convalescent, the COVID-19 samples came from the United States, Italy and Spain. T cells, B-cell-depleted T cells, or PBMCs supplied cDNA or gDNA.

Germline CDR1 is SGHRS and CDR2 is YFSETQ. This CDR3 region has 14 residues. After removal of 5 bases from V and 1 base from J, the junction contained 6 bases not matched to a gene. Sequenced material: peripheral blood. The TCR sequence derives from a woman aged 70-85 years with active or convalescent COVID-19. This chain joins TRBV5-1 and TRBJ2-7; 7 bases align to TRBD1. The CDR3: CASSRTGDSYEQYF. CDR3 nucleotide sequence: TGCGCCAGCAGTAGGACAGGCGATTCCTACGAGCAGTACTTC.